This TCR beta chain was profiled in a study of blood T cells in healthy people across ages (dated by TCRdb to about 2015). Regarding the research as a whole: In model experiments, template switching captured about one uniquely barcoded TCR beta cDNA molecule for every two T cells. To avoid experimental bias, donors of different ages were spread randomly across the sequencing lanes. Four age groups were formed from the donors: young (average around 15 years), middle-aged (approximately 42), aged (around 68) and long-lived (roughly 88). Using deep sequencing normalized with unique cDNA molecular identifiers, the study measured how TCR beta repertoire diversity changes with age. The study analyzed two additional independent replicas of 1 million unique cDNA reads from the same blood draw for two donors, one aged 18 to 30 and one aged 80 or older. General conclusions and limits of the study: Because the CMV infection status of the donors was unknown, age-related changes in expanded clonotypes may potentially have been confounded. Observed TCR beta diversity per million T cells fell roughly linearly with age, and a significant reduction was already apparent by age around 40. The percentage of naive T cells measured by flow cytometry correlated strongly with observed TCR beta diversity. Estimates of total diversity from one million sequenced T cells were regarded as lower bounds and underestimates. Conclusive comparison of naive and antigen-experienced compartments was prevented by the profiling of bulk unsorted PBMCs. The long-lived group showed more naive CD4+ T cells, fewer expanded clones and increased TCR diversity than the aged group, suggesting age selection.

This clonotype was seen ten or more times. No antigen is known for it. Per-base qualities were not stored, and no clone one base away is much larger. Counted from cysteine to phenylalanine, this CDR3 has 13 amino acids. Just the 39-base CDR3 DNA is kept, in frame starting at base 1. V is pared back by 0 bases and J by 4 bases, with 6 bases lying between the germline termini. From a lookup of the germline V gene, CDR1 and CDR2 are LGHNA and YSLEER. Donors were 40 or so systemically healthy Caucasian individuals from Russia aged roughly 6 to 100 years. Around 10 milliliters of peripheral blood were collected from each donor into EDTA-treated Vacutainer tubes. PBMCs were isolated by Ficoll-Paque density-gradient centrifugation, with at least 6 million obtained per sample. Trizol reagent was used to extract total RNA from PBMCs, with at least 5 micrograms per sample. The percentages of naive CD45RAhigh/CD27high T cells were determined by flow cytometry on a PBMC aliquot from every donor.

The library relied on 5' RACE. TCRdb lists the instrument as Illumina HiSeq 2500. A second PCR of about 7 to 12 cycles was run with a J-beta primer mix and a sample-barcoded 5' primer. Each TCR beta cDNA molecule received a unique molecular identifier from a template-switch 5' adaptor carrying 12 random nucleotides. Each sample yielded at least 2.5 million CDR3-containing paired-end reads. First-strand cDNA was synthesized from all RNA with the Mint cDNA synthesis kit, primed by a TRBC-specific oligonucleotide. All cDNA was treated with uracil-DNA glycosylase and then went through a first 18-cycle PCR with the universal primers M1SS and BC2_uni_R. In the source study's methods: For normalization, 1 million high-quality reads, each with a distinct molecular identifier, were randomly selected from each sample. Instead of being binned into consensus sequences, reads with shared molecular identifiers were discarded. MiTCR, run with a Q25 quality threshold and the strictest error-elimination algorithm, handled CDR3 identification, clonotype clustering and error correction. A nonparametric unseen species model using Euler transformation provided a lower-bound estimate of total TCR beta diversity. In TCRdb, the public reads were trimmed at Q25 with fastp and aligned with MiXCR, with productive beta chains retained. Identical CDR3 protein sequences are pooled into one entry, listed with their most common genes and DNA. The V and J calls reflect TCRdb's pipeline rather than the authors' work. This sample holds 650,000 to 800,000 distinct CDR3 sequences; 44% were observed only once. Jointly, the top ten make up about 21% of the sample.

This TCR came from a man in his sixties in good health. This receptor chain uses TRBV4-3 and TRBJ2-5, with the D gene call left open. Sequenced material: blood. The DNA reads TGCGCCAGCAGCCAAGATCAAATAGAGACCCAGTACTTC. Its protein product is CASSQDQIETQYF.